This T cell receptor beta chain was observed in a study of graft-versus-host responses after intestinal transplantation. Profiling relied on immunoSEQ multiplex PCR, and the TCRdb table lists in-frame clones only, not all of them. The sample holds tens of thousands of clones, around 90% seen once. V lost 5 bases to trimming and J lost 3 bases; unmatched junction nucleotides: 4. CDR3 length equals 14 residues. Per the germline V gene, CDR1 is SGHTA and CDR2 is FQGNSA. Source: PBMCs, taken about 120 days after intestinal transplantation. V gene TRBV7-2 combines with J gene TRBJ2-1; TRBD2 agrees at 7 bases. This receptor was identified in a human patient who received an intestinal transplant, so some T cells may come from the graft donor. The CDR3 is CASSLPGGYNEQFF. CDR3 DNA sequence: TGTGCCAGCAGCCTTCCGGGGGGCTACAATGAGCAGTTCTTC.